The 10 T cell receptor beta chains below were found in one sample sequenced in a study of blood T cell repertoires in COVID-19. Repertoires were generated with immunoSEQ multiplex PCR, while TCRdb's copy carries only in-frame clones and drops some. This table has under 200,000 clones, over 75% appearing once. The sequenced material came from PBMCs or T cells enriched from blood (not recorded which). The receptors stem from a man between 45 and 60 years old who had recovered from COVID-19.

CDR3 region: CASSITTGTVNEQFF. In DNA, the CDR3 is TGCGCCAGCAGCATTACGACAGGGACGGTCAATGAGCAGTTCTTC. The chain uses TRBV5-1 and TRBJ2-1, with TRBD1 matching over 7 bases. Per the germline V gene, CDR1 is SGHRS and CDR2 is YFSETQ. CDR3 length: 15 amino acids. V lost 4 bases to trimming and J lost 6 bases; unmatched junction nucleotides: 10.

This clone was seen more than once but under ten times. The chain recombines TRBV28 with TRBJ2-7; either TRBD1 or TRBD2 may supply D (7 bases each). The V and J ends lost 10 bases and 0 bases respectively, with 16 bases between them. Germline-derived CDR1 and CDR2 are MDHEN and SYDVKM. The length of the CDR3 is 14 residues. CDR3 bases: TGTGCCACCAGCGGGACAGAGAGCTCCTACGAGCAGTACTTC. Residues: CATSGTESSYEQYF. Using reference TRBV28 and TRBJ2-7 for the parts outside the CDR3, the full variable domain is DVKVTQSSRYLVKRTGEKVFLECVQDMDHENMFWYRQDPGLGLRLIYFSYDVKMKEKGDIPEGYSVSREKKERFSLILESASTNQTSMYLCATSGTESSYEQYFGPGTRLTVT.

V and J are TRBV5-4 and TRBJ2-7, with 7 bases that match TRBD2. CDR3 length: 14 amino acids. Looked up from germline, CDR1 is SGHNT and CDR2 is YYREEE (reference sequence). Trimming cost V 3 bases and J 6 bases; bases outside gene matches: 9. CDR3 amino acids: CASSYTGGRLEQYF. CDR3 sequence (DNA): TGTGCCAGCAGCTATACGGGAGGCCGCCTCGAGCAGTACTTC.

The V and J genes are TRBV29-1 and TRBJ2-1; TRBD1 matches at 8 bases. The length of the CDR3 is 13 residues. The germline gives CDR1 SQVTM, CDR2 ANQGSEA. After removal of 6 bases from V and 10 bases from J, the junction contained 11 bases not matched to a gene. CDR3 nucleotides: TGCAGCGTCGCCCAACAGGGGGAGGCCGAGCAGTTCTTC. Its protein is CSVAQQGEAEQFF.

The chain links TRBV7-8 to TRBJ2-3; a weak D match, TRBD2 (5 bases). Trimming stripped 0 bases from V and 4 bases from J, with 11 bases between. CDR3 length: 15 amino acids. The V gene's germline CDR1 is SGHVS and CDR2 FQNEAQ. The DNA of the CDR3 is TGTGCCAGCAGCTTAGCGGGCGGGTCCTCAGATACGCAGTATTTT. Encoded protein: CASSLAGGSSDTQYF.

This clone was seen only once. The V gene is TRBV2, the J gene TRBJ2-2; D is possibly TRBD2 (6 bases). In germline, CDR1 is SNHLY, CDR2 FYNNEI. There are 15 residues in the CDR3. Trimming took 7 bases from V and 2 from J, leaving 14 bases between them. CDR3 coding DNA: TGTGCCAGCAAGAAGGAGGGCCTAAACACCGGGGAGCTGTTTTTT. Its translation: CASKKEGLNTGELFF.

The chain has TRBV19 and TRBJ1-6; D is unclear. Deletions cut 8 bases from V and 10 bases from J, with 15 bases between. CDR3 length: 13 amino acids. The germline gives CDR1 LNHDA, CDR2 SQIVND (reference sequence). CDR3 nucleotides: TGTGCCAGTGCCGGAGGTATTGGGTCACCCCTCCACTTT. It codes for CASAGGIGSPLHF.

V usage is TRBV7-8 and J usage is TRBJ2-3, with D perhaps matching TRBD1 (5 bases). The CDR3 has 15 residues. The V end was cut by 1 base, the J end by 0 bases, with 8 bases between. In germline, CDR1 is SGHVS, CDR2 FQNEAQ. The CDR3 nucleotides are TGTGCCAGCAGCTTAGGACAGAGCAGCACAGATACGCAGTATTTT. Amino acid sequence: CASSLGQSSTDTQYF.

This chain connects TRBV5-5 to TRBJ1-1; a possible D gene is TRBD1 (5 bases). Germline V lookup: CDR1 SGHKS, CDR2 YYEKEE (reference sequence). Deletions cut 4 bases from V and 0 bases from J, with 19 bases between. The CDR3 is made up of 17 amino acids. The CDR3 region has the DNA TGTGCCAGCAGCGCCGGGGGGAGATTAAATATGAACACTGAAGCTTTCTTT. This gives the protein CASSAGGRLNMNTEAFF.

The J gene is TRBJ2-1, the V gene TRBV9; maybe TRBD1 (6 bases). Trimming took 0 bases from V and 2 from J, leaving 12 bases between them. Germline CDR1 SGDLS, CDR2 YYNGEE. The CDR3 has 16 amino acids. CDR3 sequence reads: CASSVALPGAYNEQFF. The CDR3 nucleotides are TGTGCCAGCAGCGTAGCTCTCCCAGGGGCCTACAATGAGCAGTTCTTC. The full variable domain, in which reference TRBV9 and TRBJ2-1 provide the parts outside the CDR3, is DSGVTQTPKHLITATGQRVTLRCSPRSGDLSVYWYQQSLDQGLQFLIQYYNGEERAKGNILERFSAQQFPDLHSELNLSSLELGDSALYFCASSVALPGAYNEQFFGPGTRLTVL.